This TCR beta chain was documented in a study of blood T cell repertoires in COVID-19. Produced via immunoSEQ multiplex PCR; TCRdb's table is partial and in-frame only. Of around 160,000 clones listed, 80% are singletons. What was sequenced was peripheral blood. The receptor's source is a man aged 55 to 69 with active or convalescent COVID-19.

CDR3 region: CASSGVTGDYGYTF. Written as DNA, the CDR3 is TGTGCCAGCTCAGGGGTGACAGGGGATTATGGCTACACCTTC. V gene TRBV18 combines with J gene TRBJ1-2, with TRBD1 matching 8 bases. Germline V gives CDR1 KGHSH, CDR2 LQKENI. CDR3 length: 14 amino acids. Unmatched junction bases numbered 7, after V lost 5 bases and J lost 5 bases.